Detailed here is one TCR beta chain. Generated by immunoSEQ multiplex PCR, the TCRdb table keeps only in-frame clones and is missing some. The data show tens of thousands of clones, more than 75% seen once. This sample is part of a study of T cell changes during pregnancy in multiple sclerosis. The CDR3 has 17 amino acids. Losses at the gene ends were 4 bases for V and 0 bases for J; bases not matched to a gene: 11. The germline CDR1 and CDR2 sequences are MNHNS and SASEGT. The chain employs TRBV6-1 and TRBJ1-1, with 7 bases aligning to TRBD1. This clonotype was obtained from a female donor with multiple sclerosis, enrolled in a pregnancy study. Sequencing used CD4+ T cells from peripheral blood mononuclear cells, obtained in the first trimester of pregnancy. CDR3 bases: TGTGCCAGCAGTGCTTATGGGACAGCCTCTATGAACACTGAAGCTTTCTTT. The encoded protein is CASSAYGTASMNTEAFF.